The clone carrying this T cell receptor beta chain occurred a few times. The sample comes from a study of T cells after yellow fever vaccination. J lost 7 bases, V lost 0 bases, and 13 bases had no gene match. Germline loops: CDR1 SGHTA, CDR2 FQGNSA. The CDR3 runs 18 residues. TCRdb analysed the 5' RACE reads with MiXCR anew, one entry per CDR3 protein. The sample has roughly 250,000 distinct CDR3 sequences; under 15% are singletons. The sequencing here drew on CD4+ T cells sorted from PBMCs, taken 45 days after the yellow fever booster vaccination. This TCR derives from a man aged 25-45 years who received the YFV17D yellow fever vaccine. The gene calls are TRBV7-2 and TRBJ2-2, with TRBD2 identical over 8 bases. CDR3 residues: CASSLARVAGRQDGELFF. The CDR3 bases are TGTGCCAGCAGCTTAGCGCGGGTAGCGGGAAGGCAGGACGGGGAGCTGTTTTTT.